A selection of T cell receptor beta chains follows, all from one sample in a study of blood T cells in healthy people across ages. TCRdb ran MiXCR on the 5' RACE reads and lists one entry per CDR3 protein. The sample has about 1,400,000 distinct CDR3 sequences; 55% to 75% are singletons. The source material was blood. The receptors were gathered from a man aged 18 to 30 in good health. Each CDR3 is given with its conserved first and last residue. A D gene is named only where the DNA matches it firmly. Not every row has a clone size; where given, it reads once, few, many or a size class.

v_call: TRBV6-5
clone_size: NA
j_call: TRBJ2-2
d_call: TRBD1
cdr3_aa: CASNQDRGAGELFF

v_call: TRBV3-1
clone_size: NA
j_call: TRBJ1-6
d_call: NA
cdr3_aa: CASSTSGRTGNSPLHF

v_call: TRBV6-6
clone_size: NA
j_call: TRBJ2-7
d_call: TRBD1
cdr3_aa: CASSHPGQVLTSYEQYF

v_call: TRBV10-3
clone_size: few
j_call: TRBJ2-1
d_call: NA
cdr3_aa: CAISASYNEQFF

v_call: TRBV7-8
clone_size: NA
j_call: TRBJ2-6
d_call: NA
cdr3_aa: CASSSGYGANVLTF

v_call: TRBV3-1
clone_size: few
j_call: TRBJ2-1
d_call: NA
cdr3_aa: CASSPARYNEQFF

v_call: TRBV2
clone_size: few
j_call: TRBJ2-1
d_call: TRBD2
cdr3_aa: CASSAPLSGDEDEQFF

v_call: TRBV7-2
clone_size: NA
j_call: TRBJ1-6
d_call: NA
cdr3_aa: CASSMDGYNSPLHF

v_call: TRBV4-1
clone_size: NA
j_call: TRBJ2-7
d_call: TRBD1
cdr3_aa: CASSERTGTYEQYF

v_call: TRBV5-1
clone_size: NA
j_call: TRBJ1-1
d_call: NA
cdr3_aa: CASSVGRSTEAFF

v_call: TRBV20-1
clone_size: NA
j_call: TRBJ2-6
d_call: NA
cdr3_aa: CSASNTGTGANVLTF

v_call: TRBV7-2
clone_size: few
j_call: TRBJ2-3
d_call: TRBD2
cdr3_aa: CASSPLAGYTDTQYF

v_call: TRBV11-2
clone_size: NA
j_call: TRBJ1-1
d_call: NA
cdr3_aa: CASSLGVMAVNTEAFF

v_call: TRBV27
clone_size: NA
j_call: TRBJ1-5
d_call: NA
cdr3_aa: CASTPRGGHPPQHF

v_call: TRBV20-1
clone_size: NA
j_call: TRBJ2-7
d_call: TRBD1
cdr3_aa: CSARGSPTGSSYEQYF

v_call: TRBV9
clone_size: few
j_call: TRBJ2-7
d_call: NA
cdr3_aa: CASSQPGPPEEQYF

v_call: TRBV20-1
clone_size: few
j_call: TRBJ2-1
d_call: NA
cdr3_aa: CSAGLSEQFF

v_call: TRBV2
clone_size: NA
j_call: TRBJ1-2
d_call: TRBD1
cdr3_aa: CASNAIRGRGGYTF

v_call: TRBV20-1
clone_size: once
j_call: TRBJ1-4
d_call: TRBD1
cdr3_aa: CSATKRLNPGQGIINEKLFF

v_call: TRBV27
clone_size: few
j_call: TRBJ2-1
d_call: NA
cdr3_aa: CASSLWGPDPYNEQFF

v_call: TRBV4-3
clone_size: NA
j_call: TRBJ1-6
d_call: NA
cdr3_aa: CASSPSRTPNSPLHF

v_call: TRBV20-1
clone_size: NA
j_call: TRBJ1-2
d_call: NA
cdr3_aa: CSARGVKDGFYGYTF

v_call: TRBV28
clone_size: few
j_call: TRBJ2-5
d_call: TRBD2
cdr3_aa: CASSMTSGYQETQYF

v_call: TRBV2
clone_size: NA
j_call: TRBJ2-5
d_call: TRBD2
cdr3_aa: CASSEVLLAARQETQYF

v_call: TRBV28
clone_size: few
j_call: TRBJ1-2
d_call: TRBD1
cdr3_aa: CASSRAGQGHGYTF

v_call: TRBV7-6
clone_size: NA
j_call: TRBJ2-1
d_call: TRBD2
cdr3_aa: CASSSPAGVAYNEQFF

v_call: TRBV6-5
clone_size: NA
j_call: TRBJ2-5
d_call: TRBD1
cdr3_aa: CASSSPVDREETQYF

v_call: TRBV4-1
clone_size: few
j_call: TRBJ2-7
d_call: NA
cdr3_aa: CASSQGDYTSEQYF

v_call: TRBV7-2
clone_size: NA
j_call: TRBJ1-1
d_call: NA
cdr3_aa: CASSLRGLMNTEAFF

v_call: TRBV12-3/TRBV12-4
clone_size: NA
j_call: TRBJ1-3
d_call: NA
cdr3_aa: CASSFGTLHSGNTIYF

v_call: TRBV27
clone_size: NA
j_call: TRBJ2-3
d_call: NA
cdr3_aa: CASSLIREQADTQYF